This T cell receptor beta chain was captured by sequencing in a study of T cells in Graves' hyperthyroidism and ophthalmopathy. CDR1 and CDR2 from the germline V gene are DFQATT and SNEGSKA (reference sequence). The CDR3 sequence is 15 residues long. The ends were cut back, 4 bases at V and 0 bases at J, with 12 bases in the middle. Authors of the study amplified TCR beta CDR3 regions from RNA transcripts. With the HTBI primer set, the TCR CDR3 went through a first round of RT-PCR. TCRdb reprocessed the multiplex PCR reads via MiXCR and lists one record per CDR3 protein. The table has roughly 840,000 distinct CDR3 sequences, 35% to 40% seen once. Graves' hyperthyroidism was deemed stable given no ophthalmopathy progression within 18 months. Exclusion of patients followed from uncontrolled infection, other autoimmune disease, pregnancy or lactation.

The genes are TRBV20-1 and TRBJ1-4; no definite D call. This receptor was taken from a man in his late teens or twenties with Graves' hyperthyroidism. What was sequenced was blood. This chain's CDR3 is CSATDYPATNEKLFF. CDR3 bases: TGCAGTGCTACCGATTATCCGGCAACTAATGAAAAACTGTTTTTT.